The 2 T cell receptor beta chains given below trace back to one sample, sequenced in a study of T cells in Graves' hyperthyroidism and ophthalmopathy (dated by TCRdb to the late 2010s). Preparation of the library involved multiplex PCR. TCRdb records Illumina HiSeq 2000 as the sequencer. The TCR beta CDR3 regions were amplified from the RNA transcripts. The first round of RT-PCR for the TCR CDR3 was performed with the HTBI primer set and the Qiagen OneStep RT-PCR kit. TCRdb reprocessing: public reads trimmed at Q25 with fastp, clones called with MiXCR, in-frame beta chains kept. Rows with one shared CDR3 protein collapse into an entry with the most common genes and DNA. This sample lists over 500,000 distinct CDR3 sequences; around 15% were detected once. The ten biggest clones cover approximately 15% of the sample. Sequencing was done on a sample of blood. These receptors originate from a woman aged 40 to 50 with Graves' hyperthyroidism.

This CDR3 is CASNPGQGQFNQPQHF. The DNA for the CDR3 is TGTGCCAGTAACCCAGGGCAGGGACAGTTTAATCAGCCCCAGCATTTT. The chain combines TRBV6-1 with TRBJ1-5; 7 nucleotides agree with TRBD1. The CDR3 loop spans 16 amino acids. CDR1 and CDR2 from the germline V gene are MNHNS and SASEGT. The V and J ends lost 9 bases and 4 bases, in that order; junction bases with no gene match: 15.

This chain joins TRBV5-5 and TRBJ1-1, with a weak D call TRBD1 (6 bases). The CDR3 is 14 residues long. The ends were cut back, 2 bases at V and 4 bases at J, with 12 bases in the middle. Looked up from germline, CDR1 is SGHKS and CDR2 is YYEKEE (reference sequence). The CDR3 spells CASSFWGAGTEAFF. The CDR3 DNA reads as TGTGCCAGCAGCTTCTGGGGGGCCGGCACTGAAGCTTTCTTT. Looking up the rest from reference TRBV5-5 and TRBJ1-1 gives the full variable domain: DAGVTQSPTHLIKTRGQQVTLRCSPISGHKSVSWYQQVLGQGPQFIFQYYEKEERGRGNFPDRFSARQFPNYSSELNVNALLLGDSALYLCASSFWGAGTEAFFGQGTRLTVV.